Presented here are 24 T cell receptor beta chains from one specimen sequenced in a study of blood T cell repertoires in COVID-19. Using immunoSEQ multiplex PCR, the repertoire was profiled, and TCRdb retains in-frame clones only, with some absent. The sample has some 88,000 clones; about 90% are singletons. Sequenced material: peripheral blood. Receptor source: a human donor with active COVID-19. The donor label of this sample is uncertain.

This chain uses TRBV14 with TRBJ1-4, with TRBD1 matching over 7 bases. The CDR3 totals 15 residues. Germline CDR1 SGHDN, CDR2 FVKESK. With V trimmed by 4 bases and J by 10 bases, 12 bases remained unmatched. CDR3 sequence: CASSPHTGDAGKLFF. The CDR3 DNA reads as TGTGCCAGCAGCCCGCATACAGGGGACGCGGGAAAACTGTTTTTT.

The rearrangement joins TRBV19 to TRBJ1-1; D may be TRBD1 (6 bases). Trimming cost V 9 bases and J 0 bases, with 17 bases left between them. Germline V gene lookup returns CDR1 LNHDA and CDR2 SQIVND (reference sequence). This CDR3 is 15 amino acids long. CDR3 coding DNA: TGTGCCAGCGTACTTGGACAGACGATGAACACTGAAGCTTTCTTT. Protein: CASVLGQTMNTEAFF.

This chain uses TRBV7-3 with TRBJ1-2; D is uncertain. Trimming shortened V by 2 bases and J by 4 bases, and 8 bases separated the two germline ends. The CDR3 runs to 13 residues. The germline gives CDR1 SGHTA, CDR2 FQGTGA. The CDR3 region is CASSLEPGYGYTF. The CDR3 nucleotides read TGTGCCAGCAGCTTAGAGCCCGGCTATGGCTACACCTTC.

CDR3 sequence: CAIGGRRLAGGQRETQYF. CDR3 bases: TGTGCCATCGGTGGTCGCAGACTAGCGGGGGGGCAACGGGAGACCCAGTACTTC. The gene calls are TRBV10-3 and TRBJ2-5; 14 bases fit TRBD2. Germline CDR1 is ENHRY and CDR2 is SYGVKD. With 8 bases clipped from V and 5 bases from J, the junction kept 16 bases outside the gene matches. The CDR3 loop spans 18 amino acids.

The chain uses TRBV4-1 and TRBJ1-4; TRBD1 aligns across 7 bases. Germline CDR1 MGHRA, CDR2 YSYEKL. Trimming took 2 bases from V and 8 from J; bases not matched to a gene: 11. The CDR3 contains 16 residues. CDR3 residues: CASSQLRDSLREKLFF. The CDR3 DNA is TGCGCCAGCAGCCAATTACGGGACAGCCTCCGGGAAAAACTGTTTTTT.

The CDR3 DNA reads as TGTGCCAGCAGTGTACATCCCGGGACAGGGGGCAGCTACACCTTC. Amino acid sequence: CASSVHPGTGGSYTF. V usage is TRBV25-1 and J usage is TRBJ1-2; 12 bases are a match to TRBD1. The length of the CDR3 is 15 residues. Germline loops: CDR1 MGHDK, CDR2 SYGVNS. J was trimmed by 9 bases and V by 4 bases; bases with no gene match: 9.

This chain links TRBV3-1 (or the pseudogene TRBV3-2) with TRBJ1-2; TRBD1 agrees at 9 bases. Germline assignment: CDR1 LGHDT and CDR2 YNNKEL (reference sequence). The CDR3 extends over 11 amino acids. V was pared by 6 bases and J by 8 bases, with 1 base of the junction left unmatched. The CDR3 nucleotides read TGTGCCAGCAGGGACAGGGGCGGCTACACCTTC. This sequence encodes CASRDRGGYTF.

The chain couples TRBV5-1 to TRBJ1-1; TRBD1 might be the D (5 bases). CDR1 and CDR2 from the germline V gene are SGHRS and YFSETQ. The CDR3 contains 15 residues. Trimming cost V 1 base and J 3 bases, with 13 bases left between them. The CDR3 spells CASSLLPGGDTEAFF. CDR3 DNA sequence: TGCGCCAGCAGCTTGCTTCCCGGGGGAGACACTGAAGCTTTCTTT.

The chain combines TRBV10-3 with TRBJ2-7; 11 bases match TRBD2. The CDR3 runs to 15 residues. CDR1 is ENHRY and CDR2 is SYGVKD in the germline V gene. The J segment lost 7 bases and the V segment lost 5 bases, leaving 10 bases of the junction unmatched. The chain's CDR3 is CAISPSSGGAGEQYF. The CDR3 nucleotides are TGTGCCATCAGTCCAAGTAGCGGGGGGGCTGGGGAGCAGTACTTC.

The chain joins TRBV7-2 to TRBJ2-4, with D possibly TRBD2 on 7 matching bases. CDR1 SGHTA and CDR2 FQGNSA come from the germline V gene. Between the trimmed V and J ends, which lost 1 base and 5 bases, there was a span of 18 bases. The CDR3 covers 17 residues. CDR3 residues: CASSLVGGPGSENIQYF. CDR3 coding DNA: TGTGCCAGCAGCTTAGTGGGGGGGCCGGGCAGTGAAAACATTCAGTACTTC.

The chain is built from TRBV14 and TRBJ2-7; 11 nucleotides match TRBD2. The CDR3 covers 15 residues. V shed 0 bases and J 6 bases; nucleotides not matched to a gene: 4. CDR1 is SGHDN and CDR2 is FVKESK in the germline V gene. CDR3 amino acids: CASSQDLGLAGEQYF. Written as DNA, the CDR3 is TGTGCCAGCAGCCAAGATCTCGGACTAGCGGGCGAGCAGTACTTC.

This clone has a single count. The V and J genes are TRBV10-3 and TRBJ2-3; D is perhaps TRBD1 (6 bases). This CDR3 contains 15 residues. Trimming shortened V by 3 bases and J by 2 bases, and 12 bases separated the two germline ends. In germline, CDR1 is ENHRY, CDR2 SYGVKD. Here the CDR3 DNA reads TGTGCCATCAGTGAATCCGGGACAACCACAGATACGCAGTATTTT. Amino acids: CAISESGTTTDTQYF.

J is TRBJ2-7 and V is TRBV19; TRBD1 agrees at 7 bases. Germline lookup yields CDR1 LNHDA and CDR2 SQIVND (reference sequence). This CDR3 spans 15 amino acids. V shed 1 base, J shed 4 bases, and the junction held 7 bases outside the gene matches. This CDR3 reads CASSIARDREYEQYF. The DNA of the CDR3 is TGTGCCAGTAGTATAGCCCGTGACAGGGAGTACGAGCAGTACTTC.

This clone occurred once. J is TRBJ2-7 and V is TRBV7-2, with 11 bases fitting TRBD2. The J segment lost 2 bases and the V segment lost 4 bases, leaving 4 bases of the junction unmatched. CDR1 and CDR2 (germline): SGHTA, FQGNSA. The CDR3 runs 15 residues. The CDR3 DNA follows: TGTGCCAGCAGCTACCTAGCGGGGGGCGCCTACGAGCAGTACTTC. Its translation is CASSYLAGGAYEQYF.

This sequence joins TRBV12-3 or TRBV12-4 and TRBJ2-7, with unresolved D. The CDR3 totals 13 residues. V lost 5 bases, J lost 2 bases, and 10 bases lay in between. The CDR3 DNA reads TGTGCCAGCAGTAACTACTATCCCTACGAGCAGTACTTC. This translates into CASSNYYPYEQYF.

This chain uses TRBV10-3 with TRBJ2-1; TRBD2 agrees at 9 bases. V shed 0 bases and J 7 bases; nucleotides not matched to a gene: 10. CDR1 is ENHRY and CDR2 is SYGVKD in the germline V gene. This CDR3 is built from 17 residues. For the CDR3, the DNA is TGTGCCATCAGTGAGTCTGAAACGGCGGGGGGGACTAATGAGCAGTTCTTC. Protein: CAISESETAGGTNEQFF.

The chain joins TRBV4-1 to TRBJ2-4; 8 bases match TRBD2. This CDR3 is built from 17 residues. CDR1 and CDR2 (germline): MGHRA, YSYEKL. V shed 1 base, J shed 7 bases, and the junction held 12 bases outside the gene matches. CDR3 nucleotide sequence: TGCGCCAGCAGCCAAGGGCCTCAAGCGGGGGCTTCGAACATTCAGTACTTC. Amino acid sequence: CASSQGPQAGASNIQYF.

The genes are TRBV5-5 and TRBJ1-2; the D gene is possibly TRBD1 (6 bases). Germline CDR1 is SGHKS and CDR2 is YYEKEE (reference sequence). The germline V and J ends were trimmed by 3 bases and 5 bases, with 23 bases remaining between them. The CDR3 consists of 17 residues. The CDR3 sequence: CASSYVTSGGAAYGYTF. The CDR3 region has the DNA TGTGCCAGCAGCTACGTCACCAGCGGGGGCGCGGCGTATGGCTACACCTTC.

The rearrangement links TRBV6-6 to TRBJ2-5, with 7 bases identical to TRBD2. Germline V CDR1 and CDR2: MNHNY, SVGAGI (reference sequence). Trimming removed 5 bases from V and 1 base from J; junction bases left unmatched: 4. CDR3 length: 14 residues. CDR3 in amino acids: CASSGTSAQETQYF. The CDR3 DNA reads TGTGCCAGCAGTGGCACTAGCGCCCAAGAGACCCAGTACTTC.

This chain joins TRBV7-2 and TRBJ1-2; D gene ambiguous. Trimming stripped 0 bases from V and 8 bases from J, with 16 bases between. Germline V gene lookup returns CDR1 SGHTA and CDR2 FQGNSA. This CDR3 is 15 amino acids long. CDR3 sequence: CASSLATKVTGGYTF. The CDR3 bases are TGTGCCAGCAGCTTAGCGACAAAGGTTACTGGGGGCTACACCTTC.

The gene calls are TRBV7-2 and TRBJ2-5, with TRBD1 as a possible D gene (7 bases). Germline V gene lookup returns CDR1 SGHTA and CDR2 FQGNSA. Deletions cut 5 bases from V and 6 bases from J, with 19 bases between. The CDR3 contains 15 residues. The CDR3 loop is CASSQGGGPGQTQYF. The DNA for the CDR3 is TGTGCCAGCAGCCAGGGGGGCGGCCCCGGGCAGACCCAGTACTTC.

The V gene is TRBV27, the J gene TRBJ1-1; a weak D match, TRBD1 (6 bases). Trimming removed 6 bases from V and 4 bases from J, with 12 bases in between. The CDR3 runs to 13 residues. Looked up from germline, CDR1 is MNHEY and CDR2 is SMNVEV (reference sequence). For the CDR3, the DNA is TGTGCCAGCAGCCAAGTGGGGGCCACTGAAGCTTTCTTT. Translation gives CASSQVGATEAFF.

This sequence joins TRBV24-1 and TRBJ1-2, with TRBD1 as a possible D gene (5 bases). CDR1 KGHDR and CDR2 SFDVKD come from the germline V gene. There are 13 residues in the CDR3. V was cut by 9 bases and J by 8 bases, with 18 bases left in between. The CDR3 sequence is CATSPGGGAGYTF. In DNA, the CDR3 is TGTGCCACCTCCCCCGGGGGTGGTGCCGGCTACACCTTC.

The chain is built from TRBV4-3 and TRBJ2-5, with D unclear. Between the trimmed V and J ends, which lost 1 base and 5 bases, there was a span of 11 bases. Germline loops: CDR1 LGHNA, CDR2 YSLEER. This CDR3 is built from 14 residues. In DNA form, the CDR3 reads TGCGCCAGCAGCCAAGGTCCTGCTGCGGAGACCCAGTACTTC. Protein sequence: CASSQGPAAETQYF.